This entry describes one TCR beta chain. Its antigen target is currently unknown. No base qualities exist here, and no much larger clone lies one base off it. No immune events, such as infections, were documented for the healthy donors during the collection period. Blood repertoires from healthy donors were used as a training cohort for calibrating time-dependent variance in a beta-binomial model of differential abundance of T-cell clones. There were ten or so healthy donors in the training cohort, of whom 3 were female and 7 were male. On average the donors were approximately 40 years old, and their ages spanned 29 to 64 years. Whole blood was collected from each healthy donor at three time points spaced around two weeks apart and obtained from a commercial supplier. Genomic DNA was extracted from unsorted whole blood for immunosequencing. TCRbeta CDR3 regions were profiled with the immunoSEQ Assay using bias-controlled multiplex PCR amplification of genomic DNA. Regarding the original processing steps: The absolute abundance of each unique TCRbeta CDR3 region was quantified after sequences were collapsed and filtered. Differential abundance was tested with two models: a binomial (Fisher-equivalent) model and a beta-binomial model that adds time-dependent variance fitted from healthy donors. Clones with fewer than 5 combined templates were excluded, and clones with Benjamini-Hochberg FDR below 0.01 were called differentially abundant. The form v = (b*log(k)+a)^2 was used to model beta-binomial variance as a function of total template count across the two samples. The source is immuneACCESS, and TCRdb retained only in-frame sequences with V and J called. Part of the clones is not carried over; for the studies checked, unresolved V genes explain less than half of this, and the remainder is unexplained. V, J and clone size reflect that table, while D and trimming were determined from the DNA. The sample profile shows 100,000 or so clones; around 89% of them were found once. The ten biggest clones cover 13% to 15% of the sample.

The sample is drawn from a study of identifying expanded T cells in peripheral blood (dated by TCRdb to 2018 to 2020). Regarding the complete study: Technical replicates were generated by sequencing separate aliquots of the same genomic DNA pool, with four replicates compared pairwise.

V lost 3 bases and J lost 6 bases, and the count of bases not matched to a germline gene is 20. The CDR1 and CDR2 encoded by the germline V gene (reference sequence) are SGHNT and YYREEE. The CDR3, cysteine through phenylalanine, is 18 amino acids long. Only CDR3 DNA remains: 54 bases, in frame from the first base. Broad study findings and their caveats: Between technical replicates the binomial model flagged approximately 1.2 differentially abundant clones, whereas over roughly two weeks the binomial model flagged about 15 and over approximately four weeks around 20. Both the number of clones called differentially abundant and the false-positive rate were significantly reduced by the beta-binomial model across all healthy-donor time intervals. It was expected by the authors that biological variance in healthy repertoires might increase further over much longer intervals, such as months to years. For all healthy donors, the variance in clone template counts between roughly 2-week samples rose significantly as total template count increased.

This TCR was sampled from a person aged 18-70 years in good health. The sample taken for sequencing was blood. This chain joins TRBV5-4 to TRBJ2-7; 8 junctional bases match TRBD1. The encoded CDR3 is CASSSGAGGRQTDPEQYF. DNA sequence: TGTGCCAGCAGCTCAGGGGCAGGGGGCCGCCAAACTGACCCCGAGCAGTACTTC. The entire variable domain, with the stretches around the CDR3 drawn from the reference TRBV5-4 and TRBJ2-7 proteins, is ETGVTQSPTHLIKTRGQQVTLRCSSQSGHNTVSWYQQALGQGPQFIFQYYREEENGRGNFPPRFSGLQFPNYSSELNVNALELDDSALYLCASSSGAGGRQTDPEQYFGPGTRLTVT.